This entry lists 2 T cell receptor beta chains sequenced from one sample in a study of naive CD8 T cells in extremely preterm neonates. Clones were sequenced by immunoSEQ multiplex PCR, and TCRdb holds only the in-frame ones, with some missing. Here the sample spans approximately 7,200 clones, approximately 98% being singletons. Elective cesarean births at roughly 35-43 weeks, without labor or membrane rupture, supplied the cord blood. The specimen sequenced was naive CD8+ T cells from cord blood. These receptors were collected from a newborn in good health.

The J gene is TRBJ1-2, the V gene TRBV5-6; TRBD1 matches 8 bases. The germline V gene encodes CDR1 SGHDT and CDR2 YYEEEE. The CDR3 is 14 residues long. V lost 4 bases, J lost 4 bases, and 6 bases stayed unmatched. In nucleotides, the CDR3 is TGTGCCAGCAGCGTGGACAGGGCTCTCTATGGCTACACCTTC. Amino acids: CASSVDRALYGYTF.

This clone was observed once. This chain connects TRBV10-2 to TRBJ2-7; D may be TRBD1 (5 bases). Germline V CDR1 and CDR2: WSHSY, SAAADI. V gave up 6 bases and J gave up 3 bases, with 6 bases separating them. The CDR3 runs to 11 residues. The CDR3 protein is CASRDSYEQYF. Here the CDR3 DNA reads TGCGCCAGCAGAGACAGCTACGAGCAGTACTTC.